These 18 T cell receptor beta chains share one sample of origin, sequenced in a study of Graves' ophthalmopathy and Graves' hyperthyroidism (dated by TCRdb to about 2018). Sequenced on an Illumina HiSeq 2000. For repertoire sequencing, the TCR beta CDR3 regions were amplified from RNA transcripts. HTBI primers and the Qiagen OneStep RT-PCR kit were used in a first-round RT-PCR, which was followed by a second-round multiplex PCR, size selection and purification. TCRdb passed the public sequencing reads through fastp at Q25 and MiXCR, retaining productive beta sequences. Every distinct CDR3 protein forms one entry, paired with its most common genes and DNA. In all, the sample holds 560,000 or so distinct CDR3 sequences, and 39% of those were seen once. The ten biggest clones cover about 4.2% of the sample. Sequencing was performed on peripheral blood or thyroid tissue (not recorded which). These TCRs come from an adult man with Graves' hyperthyroidism.

The chain carries TRBV7-2 and TRBJ2-7; 7 positions match TRBD2. This CDR3 region has 13 residues. Germline CDR1 and CDR2: SGHTA and FQGNSA. V lost 5 bases and J lost 7; bases outside the gene matches: 8. This CDR3 is CASSPRLAGEQYF. As DNA, the CDR3 is TGTGCCAGCAGCCCCCGACTAGCCGGAGAGCAGTACTTC.

This clonotype showed up just once. The rearrangement links TRBV29-1 to TRBJ2-7; D is possibly TRBD1 or TRBD2 (5 bases each). CDR1 is SQVTM, CDR2 ANQGSEA, per germline. V was shortened by 8 bases and J by 2 bases, with 10 bases between the two germline ends. CDR3 size: 11 residues. The CDR3 region has the DNA TGCAGCACCCGGGGCACCTACGAGCAGTACTTC. Translation gives CSTRGTYEQYF.

The gene calls are TRBV29-1 and TRBJ2-1; D not certain. The CDR3 extends over 14 amino acids. CDR1 SQVTM and CDR2 ANQGSEA come from the germline V gene. V lost 3 bases, J lost 0 bases, and 9 bases lay in between. The CDR3 DNA reads TGCAGCGTTGATTCGCTGGACTCCTACAATGAGCAGTTCTTC. Protein: CSVDSLDSYNEQFF.

This clonotype came up many times. J is TRBJ2-5 and V is TRBV7-6, with D perhaps TRBD2 (5 bases). V dropped 7 bases and J dropped 1 base, with 16 bases sitting between them. The CDR3 consists of 15 residues. Looked up from germline, CDR1 is SGHVS and CDR2 is FNYEAQ. This CDR3 reads CASINFDGVQETQYF. The DNA of the CDR3 is TGTGCCAGCATCAATTTCGACGGGGTCCAAGAGACCCAGTACTTC.

The chain employs TRBV9 and TRBJ2-2, with 10 bases fitting TRBD1. J gave up 0 bases and V 3 bases, and 14 bases lay outside the gene matches. The CDR3 covers 20 residues. Germline values: CDR1 SGDLS, CDR2 YYNGEE. The CDR3: CASSGGQGLYFPANTGELFF. Written as DNA, the CDR3 is TGTGCCAGCAGCGGGGGACAGGGGCTCTATTTCCCTGCGAACACCGGGGAGCTGTTTTTT.

This sequence joins TRBV7-2 and TRBJ2-1; 16 bases align to TRBD2. J was trimmed by 0 bases and V by 4 bases; bases with no gene match: 3. The CDR3 spans 18 residues. Looked up from germline, CDR1 is SGHTA and CDR2 is FQGNSA. The CDR3 protein is CASSSGLAGGRSYNEQFF. The DNA for the CDR3 is TGTGCCAGCAGCTCGGGACTAGCGGGGGGGCGCTCCTACAATGAGCAGTTCTTC.

This clonotype was seen at least ten times. The gene calls are TRBV20-1 and TRBJ1-1; 7 bases are a match to TRBD1. The length of the CDR3 is 14 residues. V gave up 2 bases and J gave up 5 bases; unmatched junction bases: 8. Germline V gives CDR1 DFQATT, CDR2 SNEGSKA (reference sequence). The CDR3 loop is CSARRSTGWTEAFF. The CDR3 DNA reads as TGCAGTGCTAGAAGGTCGACAGGGTGGACTGAAGCTTTCTTT.

With regard to this clonotype: This may arise from a read error, as a much more abundant clone is one base away. The V gene is TRBV12-3 or TRBV12-4, the J gene TRBJ1-4; weak D call: TRBD1 (5 bases). The CDR3 runs to 16 residues. The DNA of the CDR3 is TGTGCCAGCAGTACCGGCGGGGCCGCAACTAATGAAAAACTGCTTTTT. Its translation: CASSTGGAATNEKLLF.

This chain joins TRBV7-2 and TRBJ2-2, with a tentative D call TRBD2 (5 bases). The CDR3 spans 16 residues. Germline V CDR1 and CDR2: SGHTA, FQGNSA. V lost 4 bases, J lost 5 bases, and 17 bases lay in between. This chain's CDR3 is CASSSRLRVSTGELFF. CDR3 coding DNA: TGTGCCAGCAGCTCCCGGCTGAGGGTCTCGACCGGGGAGCTGTTTTTT.

V is TRBV28 and J is TRBJ1-2; a weak D match, TRBD1 (6 bases). The CDR3 extends over 15 amino acids. The V gene lost 1 base and the J gene lost 4 bases, with 13 bases spanning the gap. Germline loops: CDR1 MDHEN, CDR2 SYDVKM. DNA of the CDR3: TGTGCCAGCAGTTTATCCCAGGGGAGGTCCTATGGCTACACCTTC. The encoded protein is CASSLSQGRSYGYTF.

This clonotype has more than one count but fewer than ten. The chain joins TRBV9 to TRBJ2-2; 7 nucleotides line up with TRBD1. Trimming removed 1 base from V and 5 bases from J; junction bases left unmatched: 8. Germline V gene sequence: CDR1 SGDLS, CDR2 YYNGEE. This CDR3 comprises 16 residues. The chain's CDR3 is CASSVLDRASTGELFF. CDR3 DNA: TGTGCCAGCAGCGTATTAGACAGGGCAAGTACCGGGGAGCTGTTTTTT.

A few counts support this clonotype. The chain employs TRBV12-3 or TRBV12-4 and TRBJ1-4; D is perhaps TRBD1 (5 bases). This CDR3 comprises 15 residues. V dropped 1 base and J dropped 1 base, with 7 bases sitting between them. The CDR3 coding sequence is TGTGCCAGCAGTTTAGTTAGGGGAACTAATGAAAAACTGTTTTTT. This gives the protein CASSLVRGTNEKLFF.

At least ten counts were recorded for this clonotype. The chain carries TRBV20-1 and TRBJ1-1, with TRBD1 matching over 9 bases. Losses at the gene ends were 0 bases for V and 3 bases for J; bases not matched to a gene: 8. The germline V gene encodes CDR1 DFQATT and CDR2 SNEGSKA (reference sequence). CDR3 length equals 16 residues. The CDR3 bases are TGCAGTGCTAGAGACCCCTACAGGGGGCAGGACACTGAAGCTTTCTTT. Protein sequence: CSARDPYRGQDTEAFF.

About this clonotype: One end of the junction varies from germline; a read error may be responsible. The J gene is TRBJ2-5, the V gene TRBV4-1; the match to TRBD2 covers 8 bases. CDR1 and CDR2 from the germline V gene are MGHRA and YSYEKL. The CDR3 length is 15 residues. CDR3: CASKPRGGDGETQYF. DNA for the CDR3: TGTGCCAGCAAACCCCGGGGGGGGGACGGGGAGACCCAGTACTTC.

This clonotype was seen more than once but under ten times. This chain connects TRBV7-9 to TRBJ2-7; no firm D call. The DNA end favors TRBJ2-1, so the J call may be wrong. The CDR3 consists of 12 residues. The germline gives CDR1 SEHNR, CDR2 FQNEAQ (reference sequence). CDR3: CASSQLYNEQFF. The CDR3 coding sequence is TGTGCCAGCAGCCAGCTTTACAATGAGCAGTTCTTC.

A note on this clonotype: Since a much larger clone is just one base distant, this may be a read error. V gene TRBV6-6 combines with J gene TRBJ1-5; possibly TRBD1 for D (5 bases). Germline V gene sequence: CDR1 MNHNY, CDR2 SVGAGI (reference sequence). CDR3 length: 15 amino acids. The CDR3 is CASGYTAGTDQPQHF. In nucleotides, the CDR3 is TGTGCCAGCGGTTATACGGCAGGGACGGATCAGCCCCAGCATTTT.

In its sample, this clonotype was seen many times. V is TRBV9 and J is TRBJ2-2; no definite D call. This CDR3 has 17 residues. Between the trimmed V and J ends, which lost 0 bases and 0 bases, there was a span of 12 bases. Per the germline V gene, CDR1 is SGDLS and CDR2 is YYNGEE. The chain's CDR3 is CASSVAGAPANTGELFF. As DNA, the CDR3 is TGTGCCAGCAGCGTAGCGGGTGCCCCGGCGAACACCGGGGAGCTGTTTTTT.

About this clonotype itself: This may come from a read error, since a much larger clone is one base off. V gene TRBV7-2 combines with J gene TRBJ1-2; tentatively, D is TRBD1 (5 bases). The germline V gene has CDR1 SGHTA and CDR2 FQGNSA. V lost 6 bases, J lost 4 bases, and 18 bases lay in between. This CDR3 spans 15 amino acids. CDR3 in amino acids: CASSGTRDRFYGYTF. CDR3 nucleotide sequence: TGTGCCAGCAGTGGAACGAGGGACCGGTTCTATGGCTACACCTTC.